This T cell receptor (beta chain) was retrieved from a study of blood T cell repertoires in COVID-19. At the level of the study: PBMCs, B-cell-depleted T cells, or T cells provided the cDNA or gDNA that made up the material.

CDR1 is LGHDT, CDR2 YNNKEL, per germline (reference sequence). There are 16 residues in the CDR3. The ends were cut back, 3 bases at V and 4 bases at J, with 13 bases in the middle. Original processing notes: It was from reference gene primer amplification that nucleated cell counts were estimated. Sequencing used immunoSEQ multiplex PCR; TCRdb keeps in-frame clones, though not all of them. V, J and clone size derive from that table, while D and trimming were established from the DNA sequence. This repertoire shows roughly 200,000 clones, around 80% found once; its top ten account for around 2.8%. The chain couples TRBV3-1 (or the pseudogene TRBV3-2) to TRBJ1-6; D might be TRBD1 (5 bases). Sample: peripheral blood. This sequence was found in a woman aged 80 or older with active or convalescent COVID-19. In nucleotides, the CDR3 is TGTGCCAGCAGCCAGACAGAGGTCGGTTATAATTCACCCCTCCACTTT. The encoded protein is CASSQTEVGYNSPLHF.